The present T cell receptor (beta chain) was sequenced within a study of shared clonotypes between healthy human individuals. The overall study: Each donor contributed plates that comprised three CD4 naive, three CD4 memory, two CD8 naive and one CD8 memory. General observations from the study: Clonotype sharing across several donors was observed for around 5% of naive CD4 clonotypes. In the sorted subsets, rarefaction showed sequencing was incomplete despite large depth. Depth of sequencing was expected to influence donor clonotype sharing.

This table comes from immunoSEQ multiplex PCR, and its TCRdb copy is limited to in-frame clones, with some not included. Among approximately 720,000 clones listed, around 92% were seen once. Terminally differentiated effector memory CD45RA+ cells were excluded from the naive CD8 cells, which were CD45RO-negative and positively selected for CCR7. About this clone itself: Its antigen is not identified.

J gave up 5 bases and V 4 bases, and 8 bases lay outside the gene matches. CDR1 SGHVS and CDR2 FNYEAQ come from the germline V gene. The length of the CDR3 is 15 residues. Sequencing used naive CD8+ T cells sorted from blood. This clonotype was obtained from a man aged 25-40 years in good health. The rearrangement joins TRBV7-6 to TRBJ2-1, with 7 bases matching TRBD2. The CDR3 bases are TGTGCCAGCAGCTCTTCTAGCGGTGAACACAATGAGCAGTTCTTC. Translated, it gives CASSSSSGEHNEQFF.